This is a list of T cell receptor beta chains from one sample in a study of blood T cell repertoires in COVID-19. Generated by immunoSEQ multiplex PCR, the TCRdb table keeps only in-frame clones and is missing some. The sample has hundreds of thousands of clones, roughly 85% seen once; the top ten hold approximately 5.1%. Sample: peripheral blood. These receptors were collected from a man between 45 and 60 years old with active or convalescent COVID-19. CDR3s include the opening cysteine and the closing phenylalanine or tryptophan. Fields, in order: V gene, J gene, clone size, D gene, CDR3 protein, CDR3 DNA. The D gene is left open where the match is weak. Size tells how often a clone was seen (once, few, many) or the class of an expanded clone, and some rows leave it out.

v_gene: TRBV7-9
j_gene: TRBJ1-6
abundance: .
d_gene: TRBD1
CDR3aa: CASRPKTGVNSPLHF
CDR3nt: TGTGCCAGCAGACCTAAGACAGGGGTCAATTCACCCCTCCACTTT

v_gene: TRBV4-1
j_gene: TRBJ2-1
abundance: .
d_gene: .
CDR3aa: CASSRGQNLNEQFF
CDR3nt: TGCGCCAGCAGCCGCGGACAGAACCTGAATGAGCAGTTCTTC

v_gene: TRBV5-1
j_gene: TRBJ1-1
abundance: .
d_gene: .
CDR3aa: CASSPLAGDTEAFF
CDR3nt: TGCGCCAGCAGCCCCCTTGCGGGGGACACTGAAGCTTTCTTT

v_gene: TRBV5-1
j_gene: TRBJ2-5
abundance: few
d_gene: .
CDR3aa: CASGPQETQYF
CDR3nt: TGCGCCAGCGGGCCCCAAGAGACCCAGTACTTC

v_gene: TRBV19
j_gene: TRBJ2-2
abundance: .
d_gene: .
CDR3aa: CASRNPAGSPNTGELFF
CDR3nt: TGTGCCAGTAGAAATCCAGCGGGTTCACCCAACACCGGGGAGCTGTTTTTT

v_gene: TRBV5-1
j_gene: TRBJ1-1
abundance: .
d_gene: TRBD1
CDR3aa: CASSTGTGGFGTAEAFF
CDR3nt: TGCGCCAGCAGCACCGGGACAGGGGGTTTCGGAACGGCTGAAGCTTTCTTT

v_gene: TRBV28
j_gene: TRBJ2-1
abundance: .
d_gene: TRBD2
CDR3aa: CASSSTSGSYNEQFF
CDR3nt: TGTGCCAGCAGTTCGACTAGCGGGAGTTACAATGAGCAGTTCTTC

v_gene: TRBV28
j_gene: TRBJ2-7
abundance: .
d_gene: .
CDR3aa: CASSLQGKDEQYF
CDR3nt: TGTGCCAGCAGTCTCCAGGGTAAGGACGAGCAGTACTTC

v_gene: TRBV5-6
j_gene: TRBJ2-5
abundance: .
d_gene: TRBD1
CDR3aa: CASRPSDRAETQYF
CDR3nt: TGTGCCAGCAGGCCCAGCGACAGGGCGGAGACCCAGTACTTC

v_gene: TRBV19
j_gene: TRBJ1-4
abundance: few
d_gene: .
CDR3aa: CASSIGTGEKLFF
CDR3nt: TGTGCCAGTAGTATAGGCACAGGGGAAAAACTGTTTTTT

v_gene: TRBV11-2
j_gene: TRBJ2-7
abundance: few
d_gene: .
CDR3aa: CASSFAGYEQYF
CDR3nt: TGTGCCAGCAGCTTTGCAGGCTACGAGCAGTACTTC

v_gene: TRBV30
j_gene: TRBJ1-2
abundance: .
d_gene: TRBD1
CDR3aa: CAWTAGGYYGYTF
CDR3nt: TGTGCCTGGACAGCAGGGGGCTACTATGGCTACACCTTC

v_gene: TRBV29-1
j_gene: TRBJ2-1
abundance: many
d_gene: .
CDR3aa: CSVEDWPGEVGNEQFF
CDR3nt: TGCAGCGTTGAAGATTGGCCGGGAGAGGTTGGAAATGAGCAGTTCTTC

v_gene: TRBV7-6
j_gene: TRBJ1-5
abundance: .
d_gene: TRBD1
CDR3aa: CASSLGTASNQPQHF
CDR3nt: TGTGCCAGCAGCCTTGGGACAGCCAGCAATCAGCCCCAGCATTTT

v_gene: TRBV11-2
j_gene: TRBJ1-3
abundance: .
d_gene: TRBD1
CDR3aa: CASSSWDSRPSGNTIYF
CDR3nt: TGTGCCAGCAGCTCCTGGGACAGTCGACCCTCTGGAAACACCATATATTTT

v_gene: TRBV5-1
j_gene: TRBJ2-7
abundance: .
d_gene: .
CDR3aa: CASSPTKMYEQYF
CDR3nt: TGCGCCAGCAGCCCAACTAAAATGTACGAGCAGTACTTC